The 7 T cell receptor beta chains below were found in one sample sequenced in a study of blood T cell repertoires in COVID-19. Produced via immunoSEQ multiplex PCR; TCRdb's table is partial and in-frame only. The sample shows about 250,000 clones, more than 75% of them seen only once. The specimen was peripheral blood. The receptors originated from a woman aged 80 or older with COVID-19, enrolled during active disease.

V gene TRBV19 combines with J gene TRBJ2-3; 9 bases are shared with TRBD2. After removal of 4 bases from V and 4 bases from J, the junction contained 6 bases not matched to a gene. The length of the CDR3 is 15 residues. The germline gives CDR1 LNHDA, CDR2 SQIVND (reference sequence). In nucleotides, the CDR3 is TGTGCCAGTAGTAGCGGGGGGGCCGCGTCAGATACGCAGTATTTT. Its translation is CASSSGGAASDTQYF.

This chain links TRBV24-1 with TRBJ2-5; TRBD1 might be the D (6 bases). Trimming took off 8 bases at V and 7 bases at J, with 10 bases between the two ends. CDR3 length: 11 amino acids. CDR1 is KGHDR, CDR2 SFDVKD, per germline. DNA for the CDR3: TGTGCCACCACTCAAGGGGGGACCCAGTACTTC. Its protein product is CATTQGGTQYF.

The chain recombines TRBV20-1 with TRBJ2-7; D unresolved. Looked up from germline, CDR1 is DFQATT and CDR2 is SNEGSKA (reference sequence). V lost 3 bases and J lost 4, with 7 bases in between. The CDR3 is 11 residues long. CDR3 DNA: TGCAGTGCTAGTAACATATACGAGCAGTACGTC. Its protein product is CSASNIYEQYV.

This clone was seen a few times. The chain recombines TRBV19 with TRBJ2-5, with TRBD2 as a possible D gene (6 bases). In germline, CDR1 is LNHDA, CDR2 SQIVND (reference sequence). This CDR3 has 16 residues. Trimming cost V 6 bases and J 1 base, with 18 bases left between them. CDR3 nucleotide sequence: TGTGCCAGTAGCGAGGGGATAGCGGCCCGCCAAGAGACCCAGTACTTC. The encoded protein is CASSEGIAARQETQYF. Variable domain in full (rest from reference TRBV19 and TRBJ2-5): DGGITQSPKYLFRKEGQNVTLSCEQNLNHDAMYWYRQDPGQGLRLIYYSQIVNDFQKGDIAEGYSVSREKKESFPLTVTSAQKNPTAFYLCASSEGIAARQETQYFGPGTRLLVL.

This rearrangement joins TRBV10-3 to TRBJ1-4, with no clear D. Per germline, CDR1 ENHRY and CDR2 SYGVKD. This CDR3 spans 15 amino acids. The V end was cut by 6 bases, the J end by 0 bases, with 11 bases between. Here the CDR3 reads CAISRLATTNEKLFF. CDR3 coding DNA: TGTGCCATCAGCCGTCTGGCAACAACTAATGAAAAACTGTTTTTT.

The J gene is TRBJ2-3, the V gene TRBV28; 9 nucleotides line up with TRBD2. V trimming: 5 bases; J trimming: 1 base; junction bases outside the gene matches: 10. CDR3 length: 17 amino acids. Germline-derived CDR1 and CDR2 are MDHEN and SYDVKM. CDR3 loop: CASSPPPLAGGTDTQYF. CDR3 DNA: TGTGCCAGCAGTCCCCCCCCATTAGCGGGGGGCACAGATACGCAGTATTTT.

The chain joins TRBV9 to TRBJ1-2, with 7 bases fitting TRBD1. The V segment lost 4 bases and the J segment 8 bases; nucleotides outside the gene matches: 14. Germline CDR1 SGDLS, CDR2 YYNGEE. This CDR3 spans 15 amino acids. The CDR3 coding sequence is TGTGCCAGCAGCTCCCAGGGGGACCCGCGGGAAGGCTACACCTTC. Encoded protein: CASSSQGDPREGYTF.